The 8 T cell receptor beta chains presented below share a single source sample, sequenced in a study of OX40 agonist ivuxolimab in advanced cancers. Assay: immunoSEQ multiplex PCR; the TCRdb copy retains only in-frame clones and omits some. The sample shows about 61,000 clones, around 82% of them seen only once. The material sequenced was CD4+ or CD8+ T cells sorted from blood, taken in a trial of the OX40 agonist ivuxolimab. These receptors came from an adult with an advanced solid tumor such as melanoma, head and neck, liver or kidney cancer.

The chain carries TRBV27 and TRBJ1-2; maybe TRBD1 (6 bases). The CDR3 loop spans 12 amino acids. V dropped 6 bases and J dropped 8 bases, with 13 bases sitting between them. CDR1 MNHEY and CDR2 SMNVEV come from the germline V gene (reference sequence). The CDR3 bases are TGTGCCAGCAGCGGACAGTCCCGAGGCTACACCTTC. It codes for CASSGQSRGYTF.

The rearrangement uses TRBV4-3 and TRBJ2-1, with D maybe TRBD1 (7 bases). Trimming stripped 2 bases from V and 8 bases from J, with 16 bases between. Germline loops: CDR1 LGHNA, CDR2 YSLEER. This CDR3 spans 15 amino acids. The CDR3 nucleotides read TGCGCCAGCAGCCAACAGGGGGGTCAAGGGGATGAGCAGTTCTTC. Its translation is CASSQQGGQGDEQFF.

The genes are TRBV5-4 and TRBJ2-1; the match to TRBD2 covers 11 bases. Germline V CDR1 and CDR2: SGHNT, YYREEE (reference sequence). The length of the CDR3 is 16 residues. The ends lost 1 base at V and 10 bases at J; junction bases unmatched: 10. The CDR3 sequence: CASSLKTSGSAREQFF. In nucleotides, the CDR3 is TGTGCCAGCAGCTTGAAAACTAGCGGGAGCGCACGGGAGCAGTTCTTC.

Written as DNA, the CDR3 is TGTGCCAGCAGTCCCCACTCCCGGGACAGGGCTTCACCCCTCCACTTT. Its protein product is CASSPHSRDRASPLHF. The chain recombines TRBV27 with TRBJ1-6; 9 bases align to TRBD1. Germline V gene data show CDR1 as MNHEY and CDR2 as SMNVEV (reference sequence). Germline trimming cut 5 bases from V and 9 bases from J; bases unmatched to any gene: 11. This CDR3 region has 16 residues.

About this clone itself: The junction departs from germline at one end; a sequencing error may be responsible. V is TRBV7-7 and J is TRBJ2-5, with 9 positions matching TRBD1. The CDR3 loop spans 15 amino acids. Per the germline V gene, CDR1 is SSHAT and CDR2 is FNYEAQ (reference sequence). The CDR3 protein is CASSLGTGPQETQYF. DNA for the CDR3: TGTGCTAGCAGCTTAGGGACAGGGCCCCAAGAGACCCAGTACTTC.

The genes are TRBV5-1 and TRBJ2-2; 11 positions agree with TRBD1. J gave up 4 bases and V 4 bases, and 3 bases lay outside the gene matches. This CDR3 has 15 residues. CDR1 and CDR2 (germline): SGHRS, YFSETQ. CDR3 bases: TGCGCCAGCAGCGTGGACAGGGGGCGCACCGGGGAGCTGTTTTTT. It codes for CASSVDRGRTGELFF.

The chain couples TRBV28 to TRBJ1-4; TRBD1 matches 11 bases. The CDR3 is 16 residues long. V lost 10 bases and J lost 3; bases outside the gene matches: 10. Per the germline V gene, CDR1 is MDHEN and CDR2 is SYDVKM. The CDR3 DNA reads TGTGCCATCGAAGGGACAGGGGGGAAGTCTAATGAAAAACTGTTTTTT. It specifies CAIEGTGGKSNEKLFF.

The V and J genes are TRBV5-4 and TRBJ2-7; 9 nucleotides line up with TRBD1. Germline lookup yields CDR1 SGHNT and CDR2 YYREEE (reference sequence). Germline trimming cut 0 bases from V and 4 bases from J; bases unmatched to any gene: 8. The CDR3 has 16 amino acids. The CDR3 sequence: CASSLGGTGPEYEQYF. The CDR3, as DNA: TGTGCCAGCAGCTTGGGGGGGACAGGGCCTGAGTACGAGCAGTACTTC.